Each of the 26 T cell receptor beta chains below was sequenced from the same sample in a study of read filtering for tumor transcriptome and immune sequencing. Molecular barcoded adaptors covering alpha/delta and beta/gamma chains were used on roughly 400 ng RNA. TCRdb reprocessed the reads via MiXCR and lists one record per CDR3 protein. The sample has 20,000 or so distinct CDR3 sequences; 22% are singletons. The sequenced sample consisted of a population of CD138-negative cells sorted from bone marrow. These receptors came from a donor at least 40 years old with multiple myeloma.

The V call is TRBV5-6, the J call TRBJ2-3, with D possibly matching TRBD1 (6 bases). Trimming left V 5 bases short and J 5 bases short, with 15 bases between. The CDR3 covers 14 residues. CDR1 and CDR2 from the germline V gene are SGHDT and YYEEEE. The CDR3 DNA reads TGTGCCAGCAGGTTACAGGGTGGGGGAGATACGCAGTATTTT. Its protein is CASRLQGGGDTQYF. The full variable domain, its missing parts supplied by reference TRBV5-6 and TRBJ2-3, is DAGVTQSPTHLIKTRGQQVTLRCSPKSGHDTVSWYQQALGQGPQFIFQYYEEEERQRGNFPDRFSGHQFPNYSSELNVNALLLGDSALYLCASRLQGGGDTQYFGPGTRLTVL.

This clonotype was recorded at least ten times. V usage is TRBV10-2 and J usage is TRBJ2-7; TRBD1 agrees at 7 bases. The CDR3 is 13 amino acids. Germline values: CDR1 WSHSY, CDR2 SAAADI. V dropped 5 bases and J dropped 3; count of bases not matched to a gene: 4. The CDR3, as DNA: TGCGCCAGCAGTTGGGACAGCTACTACGAGCAGTACTTC. Translating gives CASSWDSYYEQYF.

This clonotype was detected ten times or more. The CDR3 DNA is TGTGCCAGCAGCTTGTTAGACGGTCAGCCCCAGCATTTT. Protein: CASSLLDGQPQHF. The V call is TRBV14, the J call TRBJ1-5, with D unclear. The CDR3 consists of 13 residues. V dropped 5 bases and J dropped 6 bases, with 11 bases sitting between them. Germline V gene lookup returns CDR1 SGHDN and CDR2 FVKESK. The entire variable domain, with the rest obtained from reference TRBV14 and TRBJ1-5, is as follows: EAGVTQFPSHSVIEKGQTVTLRCDPISGHDNLYWYRRVMGKEIKFLLHFVKESKQDESGMPNNRFLAERTGGTYSTLKVQPAELEDSGVYFCASSLLDGQPQHFGDGTRLSIL.

This clonotype was recorded at least ten times. CDR3 sequence reads: CASSPRTRETQYF. CDR3 sequence (DNA): TGTGCCAGCAGCCCCCGGACTAGGGAGACCCAGTACTTC. This chain uses TRBV7-6 with TRBJ2-5; 7 nucleotides align to TRBD2. The V segment lost 5 bases and the J segment 5 bases; nucleotides outside the gene matches: 5. The V gene's germline CDR1 is SGHVS and CDR2 FNYEAQ. The CDR3 is 13 residues long.

A few counts support this clonotype. The chain uses TRBV7-8 and TRBJ1-5; D is undetermined. Germline CDR1 SGHVS, CDR2 FQNEAQ. CDR3 length equals 17 residues. V dropped 1 base and J dropped 1 base, with 14 bases sitting between them. CDR3 loop: CASSLGLWRESNQPQHF. The CDR3 region has the DNA TGTGCCAGCAGCTTAGGCCTTTGGAGGGAAAGCAATCAGCCCCAGCATTTT.

This clonotype was seen many times. This chain uses TRBV2 with TRBJ1-5; 9 positions agree with TRBD1. Trimming took 4 bases from V and 2 from J; bases not matched to a gene: 0. Germline assignment: CDR1 SNHLY and CDR2 FYNNEI. This CDR3 comprises 14 residues. The CDR3 loop is CASSGDRGNQPQHF. CDR3 DNA: TGTGCCAGCAGTGGGGACAGGGGCAATCAGCCCCAGCATTTT.

This clonotype appeared many times. The V and J genes are TRBV20-1 and TRBJ1-1; 7 nucleotides align to TRBD1. Looked up from germline, CDR1 is DFQATT and CDR2 is SNEGSKA (reference sequence). The CDR3 is 12 residues long. The CDR3 reads CTGGQPNTEAFF. CDR3 DNA: TGCACCGGGGGACAGCCCAACACTGAAGCTTTCTTT.

This clonotype has a count of ten or more. This rearrangement joins TRBV4-1 to TRBJ2-3, with 11 bases that match TRBD2. Germline lookup yields CDR1 MGHRA and CDR2 YSYEKL. The CDR3 loop spans 17 amino acids. Trimming cost V 0 bases and J 5 bases; bases outside gene matches: 7. This chain's CDR3 is CASSQELAGAPGDTQYF. In DNA form, the CDR3 reads TGCGCCAGCAGCCAAGAACTAGCGGGGGCTCCAGGAGATACGCAGTATTTT.

The rearrangement links TRBV7-2 to TRBJ2-5; D unresolved. The CDR3 spans 15 residues. Germline values: CDR1 SGHTA, CDR2 FQGNSA. V was trimmed by 5 bases and J by 2 bases, leaving 15 bases between them. The CDR3 sequence: CASSPQITNQETQYF. For the CDR3, the DNA is TGTGCCAGCAGCCCCCAAATTACAAATCAAGAGACCCAGTACTTC. The full variable domain, its missing parts supplied by reference TRBV7-2 and TRBJ2-5, is GAGVSQSPSNKVTEKGKDVELRCDPISGHTALYWYRQSLGQGLEFLIYFQGNSAPDKSGLPSDRFSAERTGGSVSTLTIQRTQQEDSAVYLCASSPQITNQETQYFGPGTRLLVL.

Comments on this clonotype: With a much larger clone just one base away, this may be a read error. The CDR3 sequence is CSAGDRAVSRETQYF. DNA for the CDR3: TGCAGTGCTGGGGACAGGGCGGTGTCGAGGGAGACCCAGTACTTC. This chain connects TRBV20-1 to TRBJ2-5, with TRBD1 matching over 9 bases. The CDR3 length is 15 residues. Germline V gene data show CDR1 as DFQATT and CDR2 as SNEGSKA (reference sequence). V was clipped by 5 bases and J by 5 bases; unmatched bases: 12.

At least ten counts were recorded for this clonotype. The chain joins TRBV5-1 to TRBJ2-1, with TRBD2 matching 10 bases. CDR1 and CDR2 from the germline V gene are SGHRS and YFSETQ. The CDR3 is 16 residues long. J lost 6 bases, V lost 0 bases, and 6 bases had no gene match. CDR3 protein: CASSLATSGAVNEQFF. The CDR3 region has the DNA TGCGCCAGCAGCTTGGCCACTAGCGGGGCAGTCAATGAGCAGTTCTTC.

This clonotype was counted at least ten times. V is TRBV15 and J is TRBJ1-6; D not certain. Trimming took off 1 base at V and 5 bases at J, with 6 bases between the two ends. The CDR3 is made up of 14 amino acids. CDR1 LNHNV and CDR2 YYDKDF come from the germline V gene (reference sequence). The CDR3 bases are TGTGCCACCAGCAGAGCTCTGAATAATTCACCCCTCCACTTT. Protein product: CATSRALNNSPLHF. The entire variable domain, with the rest obtained from reference TRBV15 and TRBJ1-6, is as follows: DAMVIQNPRYQVTQFGKPVTLSCSQTLNHNVMYWYQQKSSQAPKLLFHYYDKDFNNEADTPDNFQSRRPNTSFCFLDIRSPGLGDTAMYLCATSRALNNSPLHFGNGTRLTVT.

This clonotype was found many times. The V call is TRBV11-2, the J call TRBJ1-1; tentatively, D is TRBD1 (6 bases). CDR3 length: 13 residues. Germline lookup yields CDR1 SGHAT and CDR2 FQNNGV. Trimming stripped 6 bases from V and 3 bases from J, with 11 bases between. This chain's CDR3 is CASSFNRDTEAFF. The CDR3 DNA is TGTGCCAGCAGTTTTAACAGGGACACTGAAGCTTTCTTT.

This clonotype was seen many times. The chain uses TRBV5-1 and TRBJ1-4; D is uncertain. The germline V gene has CDR1 SGHRS and CDR2 YFSETQ. V shed 1 base and J shed 8 bases, with 18 bases lying between them. This CDR3 has 16 residues. In DNA, the CDR3 is TGCGCCAGCAGCTTGACAACGCAGGCCGGAACCGAAAAACTGTTTTTT. Translating it yields CASSLTTQAGTEKLFF.

This clonotype appeared a few times. The chain employs TRBV11-3 and TRBJ1-1; D not resolved. This CDR3 has 13 amino acids. Trimming left V 5 bases short and J 3 bases short, with 10 bases between. From germline, CDR1 is SGHNT and CDR2 YENEEA. CDR3 coding DNA: TGTGCCAGCAGCATGGCCAGCTACACTGAAGCTTTCTTT. This sequence encodes CASSMASYTEAFF.

This clonotype has just a few counts. The J gene is TRBJ2-5, the V gene TRBV20-1; 8 positions match TRBD2. V shed 5 bases and J 5 bases; nucleotides not matched to a gene: 13. Germline assignment: CDR1 DFQATT and CDR2 SNEGSKA (reference sequence). CDR3 length: 15 residues. CDR3 amino acids: CSASARGGLLETQYF. CDR3 sequence (DNA): TGCAGTGCTTCGGCACGGGGGGGCCTCCTCGAGACCCAGTACTTC.

In the case of this clonotype: An end of the junction does not agree with germline; a read error may underlie this. V and J are TRBV20-1 and TRBJ2-6; the match to TRBD1 covers 8 bases. CDR1 is DFQATT, CDR2 SNEGSKA, per germline (reference sequence). This CDR3 contains 15 residues. CDR3 sequence reads: CSAGTGLTGADVLTF. The CDR3, as DNA: TGCAGTGCTGGGACAGGTCTGACTGGGGCCGACGTCCTGACTTTC.

To note about this clonotype: Just one base apart from a much larger clone, this may be a read error. The chain employs TRBV5-1 and TRBJ2-1; TRBD2 matches at 10 bases. The length of the CDR3 is 14 residues. Per the germline V gene, CDR1 is SGHRS and CDR2 is YFSETQ. In DNA, the CDR3 is TGCGCCAGCAGCTTGGGGACTAGCGGTAATGAGCTGTTCTTC. Its translation is CASSLGTSGNELFF.

Regarding this clonotype: A much larger clonotype is one base distant, so this may be a read error. The CDR3 end shows no conserved phenylalanine or tryptophan, and so a read error is likely. The J gene is TRBJ1-1, the V gene TRBV19; weak D call: TRBD1 (6 bases). V lost 5 bases and J lost 0, with 13 bases in between. CDR1 is LNHDA, CDR2 SQIVND, per germline (reference sequence). CDR3 length equals 15 residues. CDR3 nucleotides: TGTGCCAGTAGTGCCGAGACAGGCCTGAACACTGAAGCTTTCCTT. Encoded protein: CASSAETGLNTEAFL.

The table lists this clonotype with a few counts. The CDR3 DNA reads as TGTGCCAGCAGCCCAATAACAGGGAGCACTGAAGCTTTCTTT. It specifies CASSPITGSTEAFF. The chain carries TRBV7-2 and TRBJ1-1, with D possibly being TRBD1 (6 bases). The CDR3 runs 14 residues. Trimming took 5 bases from V and 4 from J, leaving 14 bases between them. The V gene's germline CDR1 is SGHTA and CDR2 FQGNSA.

This clonotype was seen at least ten times. This chain joins TRBV20-1 and TRBJ2-1, with 15 bases lining up with TRBD2. The junction had 8 bases not matched to a gene; V was cut back by 3 bases and J by 2 bases. The V gene's germline CDR1 is DFQATT and CDR2 SNEGSKA (reference sequence). The CDR3 length is 18 residues. The CDR3 sequence: CSAREGTSGGLPYNEQFF. The CDR3, as DNA: TGCAGTGCTAGGGAAGGGACTAGCGGGGGGTTACCCTACAATGAGCAGTTCTTC.

The genes are TRBV4-1 and TRBJ1-1; TRBD1 matches at 9 bases. The germline V gene encodes CDR1 MGHRA and CDR2 YSYEKL. The trim removed 5 bases at V and 6 bases at J, leaving 7 bases unmatched. CDR3 length: 14 amino acids. This CDR3 is CASSGWTGEAEAFF. CDR3 in DNA: TGCGCCAGCAGCGGCTGGACAGGGGAGGCTGAAGCTTTCTTT.

This clonotype was recorded many times. The CDR3 here is CASKTGVTDTQYF. CDR3 bases: TGTGCCAGCAAAACGGGTGTCACAGATACGCAGTATTTT. The chain is built from TRBV7-9 and TRBJ2-3; D gene ambiguous. The V end lost 7 bases, the J end lost 2 bases, and 10 bases lay between the germline ends. The germline CDR1 and CDR2 sequences are SEHNR and FQNEAQ (reference sequence). This CDR3 contains 13 residues.

Only a few counts were recorded for this clonotype. A much larger clone is a single base away; this may be a read error. The genes are TRBV28 and TRBJ1-1, with no clear D. The CDR3 is made up of 15 amino acids. Germline-derived CDR1 and CDR2 are MDHEN and SYDVKM. V lost 2 bases and J 2 bases, leaving 12 bases between the germline ends. DNA of the CDR3: TGTGCCAGCAGTTTAACAAGGGATTTAAACACTGAAGCTTTCTTT. Translation: CASSLTRDLNTEAFF.

A single count supports this clonotype. One end of the junction does not line up with germline, which may come from a read error. The gene calls are TRBV5-1 and TRBJ2-5; 9 positions agree with TRBD1. The CDR3 has 15 residues. Germline CDR1 SGHRS, CDR2 YFSETQ. CDR3 loop: CARSLGTGGGETQYF. In DNA, the CDR3 is TGCGCCCGCAGCTTGGGTACAGGGGGCGGAGAGACCCAGTACTTC.

This clonotype was seen ten or more times. The chain carries TRBV9 and TRBJ2-2, with 8 bases identical to TRBD2. The V and J ends lost 0 bases and 0 bases, in that order; junction bases with no gene match: 7. Germline V gene sequence: CDR1 SGDLS, CDR2 YYNGEE. This CDR3 contains 18 residues. The CDR3 reads CASSVVAGTYANTGELFF. The CDR3 DNA sequence: TGTGCCAGCAGCGTAGTAGCGGGGACATACGCGAACACCGGGGAGCTGTTTTTT.